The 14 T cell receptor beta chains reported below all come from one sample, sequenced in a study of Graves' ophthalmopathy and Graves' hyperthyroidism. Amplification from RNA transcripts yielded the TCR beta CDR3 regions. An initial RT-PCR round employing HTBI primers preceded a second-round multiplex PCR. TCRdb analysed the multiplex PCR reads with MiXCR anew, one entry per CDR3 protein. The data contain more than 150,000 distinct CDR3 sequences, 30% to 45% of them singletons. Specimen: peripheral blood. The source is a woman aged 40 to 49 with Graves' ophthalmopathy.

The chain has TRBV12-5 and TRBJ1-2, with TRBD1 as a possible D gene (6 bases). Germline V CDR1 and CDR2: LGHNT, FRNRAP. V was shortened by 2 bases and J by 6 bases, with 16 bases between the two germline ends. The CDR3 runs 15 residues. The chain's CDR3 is CASGLPDRRANGYTF. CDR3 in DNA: TGTGCTAGTGGTTTGCCTGACAGGAGGGCGAATGGCTACACCTTC.

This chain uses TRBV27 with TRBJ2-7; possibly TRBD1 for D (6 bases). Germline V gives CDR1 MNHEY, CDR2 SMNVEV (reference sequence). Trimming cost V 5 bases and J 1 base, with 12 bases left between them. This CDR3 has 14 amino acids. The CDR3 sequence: CASSPRQESYEQYF. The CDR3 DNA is TGTGCCAGCAGTCCTCGACAGGAGTCCTACGAGCAGTACTTC.

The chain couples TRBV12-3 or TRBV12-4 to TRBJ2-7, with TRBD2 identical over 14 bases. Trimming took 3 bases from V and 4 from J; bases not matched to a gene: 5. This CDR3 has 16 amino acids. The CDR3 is CASSLGGTSGSYEQYF. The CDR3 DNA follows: TGTGCCAGCAGTTTGGGGGGGACTAGCGGGAGTTACGAGCAGTACTTC.

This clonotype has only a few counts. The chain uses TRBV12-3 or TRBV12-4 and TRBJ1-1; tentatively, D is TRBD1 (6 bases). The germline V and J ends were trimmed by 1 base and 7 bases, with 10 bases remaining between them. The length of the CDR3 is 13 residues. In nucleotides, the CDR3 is TGTGCCAGCAGTTTAGGGACAGTCGGTGAAGCTTTCTTT. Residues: CASSLGTVGEAFF.

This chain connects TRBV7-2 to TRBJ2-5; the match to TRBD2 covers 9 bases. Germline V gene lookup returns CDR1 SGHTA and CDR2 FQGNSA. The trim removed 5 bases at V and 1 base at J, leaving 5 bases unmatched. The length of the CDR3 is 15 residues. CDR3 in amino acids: CASSHASGTQETQYF. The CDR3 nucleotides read TGTGCCAGCAGCCACGCTAGCGGGACCCAAGAGACCCAGTACTTC. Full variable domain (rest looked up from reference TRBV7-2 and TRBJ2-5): GAGVSQSPSNKVTEKGKDVELRCDPISGHTALYWYRQSLGQGLEFLIYFQGNSAPDKSGLPSDRFSAERTGGSVSTLTIQRTQQEDSAVYLCASSHASGTQETQYFGPGTRLLVL.

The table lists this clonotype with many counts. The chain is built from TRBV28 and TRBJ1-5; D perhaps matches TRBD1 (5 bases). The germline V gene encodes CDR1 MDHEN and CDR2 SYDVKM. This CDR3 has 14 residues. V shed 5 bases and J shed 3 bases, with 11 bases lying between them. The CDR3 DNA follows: TGTGCCAGCAGTACCCGGGGGAACAATCAGCCCCAGCATTTT. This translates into CASSTRGNNQPQHF.

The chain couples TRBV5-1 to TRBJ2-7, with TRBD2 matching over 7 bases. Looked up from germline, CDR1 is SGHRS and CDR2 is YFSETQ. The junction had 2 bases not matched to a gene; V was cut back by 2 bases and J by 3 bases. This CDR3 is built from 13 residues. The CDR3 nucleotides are TGCGCCAGCAGCTTTGCTAGCGGCTACGAGCAGTACTTC. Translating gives CASSFASGYEQYF. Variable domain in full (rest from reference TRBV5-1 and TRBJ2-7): KAGVTQTPRYLIKTRGQQVTLSCSPISGHRSVSWYQQTPGQGLQFLFEYFSETQRNKGNFPGRFSGRQFSNSRSEMNVSTLELGDSALYLCASSFASGYEQYFGPGTRLTVT.

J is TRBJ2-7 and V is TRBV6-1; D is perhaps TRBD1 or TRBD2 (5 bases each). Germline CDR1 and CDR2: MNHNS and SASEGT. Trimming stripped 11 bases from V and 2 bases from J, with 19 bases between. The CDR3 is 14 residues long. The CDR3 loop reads CAVGLRDGTYEQYF. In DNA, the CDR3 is TGTGCCGTAGGGCTCCGGGACGGTACCTACGAGCAGTACTTC.

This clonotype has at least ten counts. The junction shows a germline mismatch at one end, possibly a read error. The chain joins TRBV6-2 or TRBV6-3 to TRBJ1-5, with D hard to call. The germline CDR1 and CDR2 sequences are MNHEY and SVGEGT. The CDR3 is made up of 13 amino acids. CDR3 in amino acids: CAGSYSRYQPQHF. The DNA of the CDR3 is TGTGCCGGCAGTTACTCGCGATATCAGCCCCAGCATTTT.

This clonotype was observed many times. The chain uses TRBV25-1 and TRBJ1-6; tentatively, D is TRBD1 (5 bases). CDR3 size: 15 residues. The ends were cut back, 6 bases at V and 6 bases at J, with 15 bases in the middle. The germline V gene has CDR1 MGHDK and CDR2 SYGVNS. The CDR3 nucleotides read TGTGCCAGCAGAGGCCGACAGACAATTAATTCACCCCTCCACTTT. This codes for CASRGRQTINSPLHF.

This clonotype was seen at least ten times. Here the CDR3 DNA reads TGTGCCAGCAGTTACTCGACGCGGAGAGCCACTAACTATGGCTACACCTTC. It yields the protein CASSYSTRRATNYGYTF. V gene TRBV6-5 combines with J gene TRBJ1-2; no firm D call. Per germline, CDR1 MNHEY and CDR2 SVGAGI. The length of the CDR3 is 17 residues. Trimming took 0 bases from V and 0 from J, leaving 14 bases between them.

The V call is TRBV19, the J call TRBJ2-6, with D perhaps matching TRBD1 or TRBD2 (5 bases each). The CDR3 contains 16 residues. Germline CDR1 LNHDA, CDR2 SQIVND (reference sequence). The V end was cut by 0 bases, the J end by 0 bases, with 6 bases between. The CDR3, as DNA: TGTGCCAGTAGTATAGACGGGGCCTCTGGGGCCAACGTCCTGACTTTC. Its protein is CASSIDGASGANVLTF.

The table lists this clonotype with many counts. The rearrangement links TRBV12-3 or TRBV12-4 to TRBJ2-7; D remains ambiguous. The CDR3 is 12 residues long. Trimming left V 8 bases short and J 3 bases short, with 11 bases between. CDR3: CASSTPDYEQYF. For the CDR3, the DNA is TGTGCCAGCTCTACACCCGACTACGAGCAGTACTTC.

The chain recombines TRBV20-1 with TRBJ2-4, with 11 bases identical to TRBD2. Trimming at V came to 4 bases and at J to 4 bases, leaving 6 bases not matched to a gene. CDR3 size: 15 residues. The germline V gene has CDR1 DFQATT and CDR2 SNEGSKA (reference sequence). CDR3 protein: CSATLLAGEKNIQYF. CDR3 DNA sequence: TGCAGTGCTACCCTACTAGCGGGGGAAAAAAACATTCAGTACTTC.